A selection of T cell receptor beta chains follows, all from one sample in a study of cytomegalovirus exposure and HLA in healthy donors. The data were produced by immunoSEQ multiplex PCR, yet TCRdb's version contains in-frame clones alone and is incomplete. Among about 200,000 clones, roughly 80% were seen once, and the ten largest hold about 1.7%. The specimen was PBMCs. All receptors come from a man aged 50-60 years in good health and CMV-seronegative. Both conserved end residues are part of each CDR3. D genes are given only for firm matches. Clone size is shown for a subset of rows, as once, few, many or a class of expanded clone.

v_gene	j_gene	abundance	d_gene	CDR3nt	CDR3aa
TRBV5-1	TRBJ2-3	.	.	TGCGCCAGCAGCTTAGGGAGTTCAGATACGCAGTATTTT	CASSLGSSDTQYF
TRBV5-4	TRBJ2-4	.	TRBD1	TGTGCCAGCAGCTTGTGGGCAGGGGGCACCCCCAGTCAGTACTTC	CASSLWAGGTPSQYF
TRBV6-5	TRBJ2-5	.	TRBD2	TGTGCCAGCAGTTCTAGCGGGAGGGCTTGGGAGACCCAGTACTTC	CASSSSGRAWETQYF
TRBV5-4	TRBJ2-1	.	.	TGTGCCAGCAGCTTTGGTGGTGTAGCGGAATACAATGAGCAGTTCTTC	CASSFGGVAEYNEQFF
TRBV30	TRBJ2-1	.	TRBD1	TGTGCCTGGAGTTACCGGGACAGGAATTACAATGAGCAGTTCTTC	CAWSYRDRNYNEQFF
TRBV25-1	TRBJ2-2	.	.	TGTGCCAGCAGTGAGGTTAGGGGTGGGGAGCTGTTTTTT	CASSEVRGGELFF
TRBV28	TRBJ2-7	.	.	TGTGCCAGCAGTTTCTTCATCCCGGGACATAACTACGAGCAGTACTTC	CASSFFIPGHNYEQYF
TRBV10-3	TRBJ1-2	.	.	TGTGCCACATCGTCGGACAGCTATGGCTACACCTTC	CATSSDSYGYTF
TRBV4-1	TRBJ1-2	.	TRBD1	TGCGCCAGCCTAGGACAGGGCGGTGGCTACACCTTC	CASLGQGGGYTF
TRBV19	TRBJ2-7	.	TRBD1	TGTGCCAGTAGTAAACAGGGGGCGTACGAGCAGTACTTC	CASSKQGAYEQYF
TRBV6-1	TRBJ2-7	.	TRBD1	TGTGCCAGCAGTGGAGACAGGGGGTCCTACGAGCAGTACTTC	CASSGDRGSYEQYF
TRBV5-1	TRBJ1-1	few	.	TGCGCCAGCAGCTTGGCAGGGAAGAACACTGAAGCTTTCTTT	CASSLAGKNTEAFF
TRBV28	TRBJ2-3	few	TRBD2	TGTGCCAGCAGTCCCCGGAGTAGCGGGAGGTATACGCAGTATTTT	CASSPRSSGRYTQYF
TRBV28	TRBJ2-1	.	TRBD2	TGTGCCCTAGGGAGCGGGAGGGGAAATGAGCAGTTCTTC	CALGSGRGNEQFF
TRBV6-1	TRBJ1-2	.	TRBD1	TGTGCCAGCAGTGAAGCGGGGACAGGGTATGGCTACACCTTC	CASSEAGTGYGYTF
TRBV2	TRBJ2-1	.	TRBD1	TGTGCCAGCAGTATAACAAGGGGGCATGAGCAGTTCTTC	CASSITRGHEQFF
TRBV28	TRBJ2-1	.	TRBD1	TGTGCCAGCAGCATGGGACAGGGATCGAATGAGCAGTTCTTC	CASSMGQGSNEQFF
TRBV6-1	TRBJ2-7	.	TRBD2	TGTGCCAGCACCCCGGGGGGGGGAGTCTACGAGCAGTACTTC	CASTPGGGVYEQYF
TRBV6-5	TRBJ2-1	.	TRBD1	TGTGCCAGCAGTTCGGGACAGGGGGAAACCTACAATGAGCAGTTCTTC	CASSSGQGETYNEQFF
TRBV4-1	TRBJ1-1	.	.	TGCGCCAGCAGCCAAGGCCCGATTACGGACACTGAAGCTTTCTTT	CASSQGPITDTEAFF
TRBV27	TRBJ2-7	.	TRBD2	TGTGCCAGCAGTTCGGGACTAGCGCCCTACGAGCAGTACTTC	CASSSGLAPYEQYF
TRBV5-1	TRBJ2-5	.	TRBD1	TGCGCCAGCAGCTGGGGCGGGACAGGGGAAGAGACCCAGTACTTC	CASSWGGTGEETQYF
TRBV7-8	TRBJ1-5	.	TRBD1	TGTGCCAGCAGCCCACAGGGGTATCAGCCCCAGCATTTT	CASSPQGYQPQHF
TRBV5-4	TRBJ1-4	.	TRBD1	TGTGCCAGCAGCTCCCTACCGGGACAGTCTGAAAAACTGTTTTTT	CASSSLPGQSEKLFF
TRBV5-1	TRBJ2-7	.	TRBD1	TGCGCCAGCAGCCGAGGACAGGGGGCTTTGAACGAGCAGTACTTC	CASSRGQGALNEQYF
TRBV9	TRBJ2-1	.	TRBD1	TGTGCCAGCAGCGTAGATTGGGACAGCTACAATGAGCAGTTCTTC	CASSVDWDSYNEQFF
TRBV7-3	TRBJ2-5	.	TRBD2	TGTGCCAGCAGCTTACTCCTTCATTTAGCGGGAGGGCCCGGCGAGACCCAGTACTTC	CASSLLLHLAGGPGETQYF
TRBV9	TRBJ2-6	once	.	TGTGCCAGCAGCGTAGCTCTCTCTGGGGCCAACGTCCTGACTTTC	CASSVALSGANVLTF
TRBV6-1	TRBJ2-7	.	.	TGTGCCAGCAGTGAAGCGCTAGCGCGCGAGCAGTACTTC	CASSEALAREQYF
TRBV2	TRBJ1-5	.	.	TGTGCCAGCAGTGCCAGGTCGGGCAATCAGCCCCAGCATTTT	CASSARSGNQPQHF
TRBV10-3	TRBJ2-5	.	.	TGTGCCATCCTGGATCAGGGGGGGACCCAGTACTTC	CAILDQGGTQYF
TRBV30	TRBJ2-7	.	TRBD2	TGTGCCTGGAGCGCTAGCGGGAGGGCTCGGTACGAGCAGTACTTC	CAWSASGRARYEQYF
TRBV11-2	TRBJ2-6	.	.	TGTGCCAGCAGCTTAGGCAGCTCTGGGGCCAACGTCCTGACTTTC	CASSLGSSGANVLTF
TRBV12-5	TRBJ2-1	.	TRBD2	TGTGCTAGTGGTTTGAGACTAGCGGGAATTAAATTCTCCTACAATGAGCAGTTCTTC	CASGLRLAGIKFSYNEQFF
TRBV5-1	TRBJ1-4	.	.	TGCGCCAGCAGCTTGGGGCAGACAACTAATGAAAAACTGTTTTTT	CASSLGQTTNEKLFF
TRBV28	TRBJ1-1	once	TRBD1	TGTGCCAGCAGTTTAGTAGGGGACAGGAGGAACACTGAAGCTTTCTTT	CASSLVGDRRNTEAFF
TRBV7-8	TRBJ2-7	.	.	TGTGCCAGCAGCCAACTGCCAAACTACGAGCAGTACTTC	CASSQLPNYEQYF
TRBV27	TRBJ2-7	.	TRBD2	TGTGCCAGCAGTTTAGGGCTAGCGGACCCCTACGAGCAGTACTTC	CASSLGLADPYEQYF
TRBV6-5	TRBJ1-5	.	.	TGTGCCAGCAAAAGCGGCAATCAGCCCCAGCATTTT	CASKSGNQPQHF
TRBV19	TRBJ2-7	.	TRBD2	TGTGCCAGTAGTTTCTCTAGCGGGAGGGCCCTTCGCGACGAGCAGTACTTC	CASSFSSGRALRDEQYF
TRBV19	TRBJ1-5	few	.	TGTGCCAGTAGTATAAGCGGTTTGAACTGGGCTAATCAGCCCCAGCATTTT	CASSISGLNWANQPQHF
TRBV7-6	TRBJ2-2	.	TRBD2	TGTGCCAGCAGCTTACCTGATAGCGGGTCCACGGGGAACACCGGGGAGCTGTTTTTT	CASSLPDSGSTGNTGELFF
TRBV11-2	TRBJ2-6	.	TRBD1	TGTGCCAGCAGCTTGGGACAGGGAATTATCTCTGGGGCCAACGTCCTGACTTTC	CASSLGQGIISGANVLTF
TRBV5-1	TRBJ2-1	.	.	TGCGCCAGCAGCTTGGCCCCAGGCCCCCGGTTCTTC	CASSLAPGPRFF
TRBV18	TRBJ2-7	.	.	TGTGCCAGCTCATCCCGGGACTACGAGCAGTACTTC	CASSSRDYEQYF
TRBV4-2	TRBJ2-3	.	TRBD2	TGTGCCAGCAGCCAAGACCCGACTAGCGGGATGGGCACAGATACGCAGTATTTT	CASSQDPTSGMGTDTQYF
TRBV5-1	TRBJ2-1	.	TRBD2	TGCGCCAGTGTACCGGGACTAGCGGGCCTGGGTGCCAACAATGAGCAGTTCTTC	CASVPGLAGLGANNEQFF
TRBV19	TRBJ2-1	.	TRBD2	TGTGCCAGTAGTATTCAGGCGGGAGGTTCCTACAATGAGCAGTTCTTC	CASSIQAGGSYNEQFF
TRBV5-1	TRBJ2-7	.	TRBD1	TGCGCCAGCAGCTTGGGGACAGGGGGAGTGTACGAGCAGTACTTC	CASSLGTGGVYEQYF